These 17 T cell receptor beta chains originate from one sample sequenced in a study of blood T cell repertoires in COVID-19. Method: immunoSEQ multiplex PCR; TCRdb's copy keeps in-frame clones and lacks some. The sample gives around 150,000 clones, more than 65% of which show up once; approximately 10% is in the top ten. Sequenced material: PBMCs or T cells enriched from blood (not recorded which). All receptors come from a man aged 50 to 59 who had recovered from COVID-19.

The chain recombines TRBV20-1 with TRBJ2-7, with 8 bases aligning to TRBD2. The V and J ends lost 3 bases and 3 bases, in that order; junction bases with no gene match: 7. Germline lookup yields CDR1 DFQATT and CDR2 SNEGSKA (reference sequence). This CDR3 contains 14 residues. The CDR3 region is CSASIPGLVYEQYF. The CDR3 DNA is TGCAGTGCTAGTATTCCGGGACTAGTCTACGAGCAGTACTTC.

The V gene is TRBV5-1, the J gene TRBJ2-5; D is unclear. Per the germline V gene, CDR1 is SGHRS and CDR2 is YFSETQ. This CDR3 has 14 residues. Trimming took off 6 bases at V and 7 bases at J, with 19 bases between the two ends. The CDR3 loop reads CASTLETAVGTQYF. CDR3 sequence (DNA): TGCGCCAGCACCTTAGAGACCGCGGTCGGGACCCAGTACTTC.

The chain is built from TRBV30 and TRBJ1-1; D might be TRBD1 (6 bases). The germline V gene encodes CDR1 GTSNPN and CDR2 SVGIG (reference sequence). V dropped 4 bases and J dropped 7 bases, with 10 bases sitting between them. CDR3 length: 11 amino acids. The CDR3 bases are TGTGCCTGGATACAGGGATATGAAGCTTTCTTT. Encoded protein: CAWIQGYEAFF.

This clone was observed a few times. The genes are TRBV30 and TRBJ1-5; 8 bases are shared with TRBD1. CDR3 length equals 15 residues. The V gene's germline CDR1 is GTSNPN and CDR2 SVGIG (reference sequence). Germline trimming cut 0 bases from V and 2 bases from J; bases unmatched to any gene: 3. CDR3 in amino acids: CAWSVDRGGNQPQHF. In nucleotides, the CDR3 is TGTGCCTGGAGTGTTGACAGGGGAGGCAATCAGCCCCAGCATTTT.

The V gene is TRBV9, the J gene TRBJ2-3, with a tentative D call TRBD1 (7 bases). The CDR3 extends over 15 amino acids. Deletions cut 4 bases from V and 2 bases from J, with 14 bases between. Germline CDR1 reads SGDLS; CDR2 reads YYNGEE. The CDR3 protein is CASSQAGGYTDTQYF. In DNA, the CDR3 is TGTGCCAGCAGCCAAGCAGGGGGGTACACAGATACGCAGTATTTT. Drawing the rest from reference TRBV9 and TRBJ2-3, the complete variable domain is DSGVTQTPKHLITATGQRVTLRCSPRSGDLSVYWYQQSLDQGLQFLIQYYNGEERAKGNILERFSAQQFPDLHSELNLSSLELGDSALYFCASSQAGGYTDTQYFGPGTRLTVL.

The chain links TRBV15 to TRBJ2-3; maybe TRBD2 (6 bases). V was clipped by 5 bases and J by 2 bases, with 23 bases between them. The germline V gene has CDR1 LNHNV and CDR2 YYDKDF (reference sequence). The CDR3 has 18 residues. The CDR3 sequence: CATSLEGTTRGYTDTQYF. CDR3 coding DNA: TGTGCCACCAGCCTTGAGGGCACCACACGGGGGTACACAGATACGCAGTATTTT.

The V gene is TRBV5-1, the J gene TRBJ2-1, with D tentatively TRBD2 (5 bases). Germline V gives CDR1 SGHRS, CDR2 YFSETQ. V lost 3 bases and J 8 bases, leaving 18 bases between the germline ends. This CDR3 has 15 residues. The CDR3 sequence is CASSSRRLKKYEQFF. DNA of the CDR3: TGCGCCAGCAGCTCGCGGAGACTAAAGAAGTATGAGCAGTTCTTC.

J is TRBJ2-3 and V is TRBV28, with TRBD1 matching 7 bases. The CDR3 extends over 16 amino acids. The germline V gene has CDR1 MDHEN and CDR2 SYDVKM. The junction had 9 bases not matched to a gene; V was cut back by 5 bases and J by 1 base. Here the CDR3 DNA reads TGTGCCAGCAGTAAAGTGTTAGGGGGCGGCACAGATACGCAGTATTTT. Translation gives CASSKVLGGGTDTQYF.

V gene TRBV6-4 combines with J gene TRBJ2-1; 7 bases are shared with TRBD2. V lost 5 bases, J lost 4 bases, and 8 bases stayed unmatched. Germline CDR1 and CDR2: MRHNA and SNTAGT. CDR3 length: 15 amino acids. CDR3 in amino acids: CASSNGISGYNEQFF. The CDR3 nucleotides read TGTGCCAGCAGTAACGGTATTAGCGGGTACAATGAGCAGTTCTTC.

This chain uses TRBV28 with TRBJ1-1; D is unresolved. V was cut by 5 bases and J by 4 bases, with 8 bases left in between. Germline V gene data show CDR1 as MDHEN and CDR2 as SYDVKM. The CDR3 runs to 12 residues. This CDR3 is CASSPGFTEAFF. In nucleotides, the CDR3 is TGTGCCAGCAGTCCGGGGTTCACTGAAGCTTTCTTT. Full variable domain (missing parts from reference TRBV28 and TRBJ1-1): DVKVTQSSRYLVKRTGEKVFLECVQDMDHENMFWYRQDPGLGLRLIYFSYDVKMKEKGDIPEGYSVSREKKERFSLILESASTNQTSMYLCASSPGFTEAFFGQGTRLTVV.

The genes are TRBV3-1 (or the pseudogene TRBV3-2) and TRBJ2-3, with D perhaps matching TRBD1 (6 bases). The V gene's germline CDR1 is LGHDT and CDR2 YNNKEL (reference sequence). V was cut by 3 bases and J by 2 bases, with 12 bases left in between. This CDR3 is built from 15 residues. CDR3 DNA sequence: TGTGCCAGCAGCCAGGGGGACATTTACACAGATACGCAGTATTTT. Residues: CASSQGDIYTDTQYF.

The chain links TRBV5-4 to TRBJ2-6, with 9 nucleotides matching TRBD1. The V segment lost 5 bases and the J segment 0 bases; nucleotides outside the gene matches: 9. Germline-derived CDR1 and CDR2 are SGHNT and YYREEE (reference sequence). The CDR3 runs 18 residues. CDR3 DNA sequence: TGTGCCAGCAGAGTGGGAGGGACAGGGTCCTCTGGGGCCAACGTCCTGACTTTC. It encodes CASRVGGTGSSGANVLTF.

The genes are TRBV5-1 and TRBJ2-7; weak D call: TRBD1 (6 bases). This CDR3 has 14 amino acids. Germline CDR1 and CDR2: SGHRS and YFSETQ. Trimming left V 4 bases short and J 9 bases short, with 20 bases between. Here the CDR3 DNA reads TGCGCCAGCAGCGACCGGGACATATCTACGACGCAGTACTTC. It is translated as CASSDRDISTTQYF. Filled out from reference TRBV5-1 and TRBJ2-7, the complete variable domain reads KAGVTQTPRYLIKTRGQQVTLSCSPISGHRSVSWYQQTPGQGLQFLFEYFSETQRNKGNFPGRFSGRQFSNSRSEMNVSTLELGDSALYLCASSDRDISTTQYFGPGTRLTVT.

The gene calls are TRBV30 and TRBJ2-1; TRBD2 might be the D (5 bases). Between the trimmed V and J ends, which lost 3 bases and 5 bases, there was a span of 11 bases. The CDR3 totals 13 residues. Germline V lookup: CDR1 GTSNPN, CDR2 SVGIG (reference sequence). The CDR3 nucleotides are TGTGCCTGGAGCGGGGTTACAAACAATGAGCAGTTCTTC. Protein sequence: CAWSGVTNNEQFF.

The chain recombines TRBV10-1 with TRBJ1-2; 9 bases are shared with TRBD1. The CDR3 consists of 14 residues. The V and J ends lost 6 bases and 2 bases, in that order; junction bases with no gene match: 4. Germline lookup yields CDR1 WNHNN and CDR2 SYGVQD (reference sequence). This CDR3 is CASRTGQGNYGYTF. CDR3 DNA: TGCGCCAGCAGAACGGGACAGGGCAACTATGGCTACACCTTC.

This clone was picked up a small number of times. J is TRBJ2-3 and V is TRBV10-1; 9 bases agree with TRBD2. Germline assignment: CDR1 WNHNN and CDR2 SYGVQD (reference sequence). Trimming removed 3 bases from V and 7 bases from J; junction bases left unmatched: 14. The CDR3 runs to 17 residues. CDR3 DNA: TGCGCCAGCAGTGATTTAGCGGGAGCCACCACATTTCATACGCAGTATTTT. Residues: CASSDLAGATTFHTQYF.

This clone was observed a few times. The genes are TRBV7-8 and TRBJ2-2; perhaps TRBD2 as D (5 bases). V lost 1 base to trimming and J lost 2 bases, with 11 bases between them. CDR1 SGHVS and CDR2 FQNEAQ come from the germline V gene. CDR3 size: 16 residues. CDR3 region: CASSLGLADNTGELFF. The CDR3 DNA sequence: TGTGCCAGCAGCTTAGGGCTAGCCGATAACACCGGGGAGCTGTTTTTT.